The 26 T cell receptor beta chains below come from one sample, sequenced in a study of blood T cell repertoires in COVID-19 (dated by TCRdb to 2019 to 2021). To prepare the library, the immunoSEQ multiplex PCR assay was applied. TCRdb retrieved this table from immuneACCESS and kept in-frame rearrangements only. Not all clones are present; in checked studies, unresolved V genes account for under half, and no reason is known for the remainder. The sample yields roughly 240,000 clones; about 87% were counted once. In total, the top ten clones hold 0.87% of the sample. The sample consisted of PBMCs or T cells enriched from blood (not recorded which). Receptors were obtained from a man aged 45-65 years who had been exposed to COVID-19.

The chain uses TRBV5-1 and TRBJ1-1, with 10 positions matching TRBD1. This CDR3 has 16 residues. Looked up from germline, CDR1 is SGHRS and CDR2 is YFSETQ. V shed 2 bases and J 5 bases; nucleotides not matched to a gene: 9. The CDR3 DNA sequence: TGCGCCAGCAGCTTAATTGGGACAGGGGAAGCGACTGAAGCTTTCTTT. Translating gives CASSLIGTGEATEAFF.

Details on this clone: This sample also contains other DNA sequences that code for the same CDR3. The V gene is TRBV5-1, the J gene TRBJ1-1, with D possibly matching TRBD1 (5 bases). V dropped 2 bases and J dropped 1 base, with 9 bases sitting between them. The CDR3 is 14 amino acids. Germline CDR1 and CDR2: SGHRS and YFSETQ. The CDR3 DNA reads TGCGCCAGCAGCTTACAAACAGGGAACACTGAAGCTTTCTTT. Residues: CASSLQTGNTEAFF.

This chain uses TRBV7-9 with TRBJ1-2; 8 nucleotides line up with TRBD1. This CDR3 is 15 amino acids long. The germline gives CDR1 SEHNR, CDR2 FQNEAQ (reference sequence). The J segment lost 2 bases and the V segment lost 5 bases, leaving 7 bases of the junction unmatched. CDR3 loop: CASSPWTGLNYGYTF. In nucleotides, the CDR3 is TGTGCCAGCAGCCCCTGGACAGGGCTCAACTATGGCTACACCTTC.

This clone was seen only once. The chain uses TRBV28 and TRBJ2-7, with D maybe TRBD1 (6 bases). Germline loops: CDR1 MDHEN, CDR2 SYDVKM. This CDR3 region has 16 residues. With 6 bases removed from V and 3 bases from J, the gap between germline ends came to 21 bases. CDR3 residues: CASSRPRGRGGYEQYV. CDR3 in DNA: TGTGCCAGCAGCCGACCTCGGGGCAGGGGTGGCTACGAGCAGTACGTC.

The chain couples TRBV28 to TRBJ1-4; unclear D gene. The CDR3 is 12 amino acids. Germline V gene lookup returns CDR1 MDHEN and CDR2 SYDVKM. V lost 6 bases and J lost 8, with 10 bases in between. CDR3 nucleotide sequence: TGTGCCAGCAGGCTCCCGGGAGAAAAACTGTTTTTT. Protein sequence: CASRLPGEKLFF. The full variable domain, in which reference TRBV28 and TRBJ1-4 provide the parts outside the CDR3, is DVKVTQSSRYLVKRTGEKVFLECVQDMDHENMFWYRQDPGLGLRLIYFSYDVKMKEKGDIPEGYSVSREKKERFSLILESASTNQTSMYLCASRLPGEKLFFGSGTQLSVL.

This chain links TRBV6-5 with TRBJ1-2; 10 bases match TRBD1. Germline lookup yields CDR1 MNHEY and CDR2 SVGAGI. There are 13 residues in the CDR3. J lost 8 bases, V lost 6 bases, and 6 bases had no gene match. As DNA, the CDR3 is TGTGCCAGCAGCCACAGACAGGGGGCCGGCTACACCTTC. Its translation: CASSHRQGAGYTF.

The V gene is TRBV7-9, the J gene TRBJ2-5, with a possible D match to TRBD2 (6 bases). This CDR3 contains 12 residues. V lost 6 bases and J 7 bases, leaving 12 bases between the germline ends. Per germline, CDR1 SEHNR and CDR2 FQNEAQ (reference sequence). The CDR3 reads CASSLEGGTQYF. In DNA, the CDR3 is TGTGCCAGCAGTCTGGAGGGAGGGACCCAGTACTTC.

This chain uses TRBV14 with TRBJ2-7, with D perhaps TRBD2 (5 bases). V dropped 5 bases and J dropped 7 bases, with 12 bases sitting between them. Germline V gene lookup returns CDR1 SGHDN and CDR2 FVKESK. The CDR3 is made up of 12 amino acids. The DNA for the CDR3 is TGTGCCAGCAGCGGACGAAAGCGGGAGCAGTACGTC. It yields the protein CASSGRKREQYV.

The chain links TRBV5-4 to TRBJ1-5; 11 bases fit TRBD1. The CDR3 consists of 15 residues. Germline V gene lookup returns CDR1 SGHNT and CDR2 YYREEE (reference sequence). V dropped 4 bases and J dropped 4; count of bases not matched to a gene: 4. The CDR3 nucleotides read TGTGCCAGCAGCCGAGGGACAGGGGGGAATCAGCCCCAGCATTTT. Amino acid sequence: CASSRGTGGNQPQHF. Filled out from reference TRBV5-4 and TRBJ1-5, the complete variable domain reads ETGVTQSPTHLIKTRGQQVTLRCSSQSGHNTVSWYQQALGQGPQFIFQYYREEENGRGNFPPRFSGLQFPNYSSELNVNALELDDSALYLCASSRGTGGNQPQHFGDGTRLSIL.

In this sample, this clone turned up a few times. The chain combines TRBV5-4 with TRBJ2-7; tentatively, D is TRBD1 (6 bases). V shed 5 bases and J shed 3 bases, with 15 bases lying between them. The CDR3 sequence is 14 residues long. Per germline, CDR1 SGHNT and CDR2 YYREEE (reference sequence). The CDR3 nucleotides are TGTGCCAGCAGGCGCGACAGGACCAACTACGAGCAGTACTTC. Protein: CASRRDRTNYEQYF.

This rearrangement joins TRBV5-1 to TRBJ1-1; the match to TRBD1 covers 8 bases. Germline-derived CDR1 and CDR2 are SGHRS and YFSETQ. The ends lost 4 bases at V and 8 bases at J; junction bases unmatched: 7. The CDR3 has 13 amino acids. The CDR3 DNA follows: TGCGCCAGCAGCGGACCGGGACAGGAGGAAGCTTTCTTT. As protein: CASSGPGQEEAFF.

This chain connects TRBV30 to TRBJ2-6; 10 nucleotides align to TRBD2. The J segment lost 0 bases and the V segment lost 0 bases, leaving 17 bases of the junction unmatched. This CDR3 is built from 22 residues. Germline CDR1 reads GTSNPN; CDR2 reads SVGIG (reference sequence). In DNA form, the CDR3 reads TGTGCCTGGAGTGTCGTTCGGACTAGCGGACCATATACGACCTCTGGGGCCAACGTCCTGACTTTC. Its translation is CAWSVVRTSGPYTTSGANVLTF.

The chain couples TRBV11-3 to TRBJ2-3; the match to TRBD2 covers 9 bases. CDR1 SGHNT and CDR2 YENEEA come from the germline V gene. The junction had 11 bases not matched to a gene; V was cut back by 7 bases and J by 0 bases. This CDR3 comprises 17 residues. CDR3 nucleotides: TGTGCCAGCACCGAGGGGAGTACTAGCGGGAGCACAGATACGCAGTATTTT. This gives the protein CASTEGSTSGSTDTQYF.

The CDR3 protein is CASSPSPEGSYEQYF. The CDR3 DNA reads TGTGCCAGCAGCCCCTCCCCGGAGGGATCCTACGAGCAGTACTTC. The chain has TRBV7-2 and TRBJ2-7, with TRBD2 as a possible D gene (6 bases). The CDR3 is made up of 15 amino acids. Trimming took 5 bases from V and 1 from J, leaving 15 bases between them. CDR1 and CDR2 from the germline V gene are SGHTA and FQGNSA.

The CDR3, as DNA: TGTGCCAGCAGGCCCACAGGGGGCGTCGGCTATGGCTACACCTTC. It translates to CASRPTGGVGYGYTF. The rearrangement uses TRBV28 and TRBJ1-2; 9 nucleotides match TRBD1. The CDR3 loop spans 15 amino acids. The ends lost 6 bases at V and 4 bases at J; junction bases unmatched: 9. Looked up from germline, CDR1 is MDHEN and CDR2 is SYDVKM.

The CDR3, as DNA: TGTGCCAGCATCTCGAGGGAGAAGCCGAGGAATCAGCCCCAGCATTTT. Translation gives CASISREKPRNQPQHF. The chain joins TRBV28 to TRBJ1-5; no clear D gene. Germline values: CDR1 MDHEN, CDR2 SYDVKM. CDR3 size: 16 residues. V gave up 7 bases and J gave up 4 bases, with 20 bases separating them.

The genes are TRBV28 and TRBJ2-2; no definite D call. Germline V gene data show CDR1 as MDHEN and CDR2 as SYDVKM. The CDR3 consists of 14 residues. Trimming removed 8 bases at V and 0 bases at J, with 10 bases between. As DNA, the CDR3 is TGTGCCAGCCCCAGTAATACGAACACCGGGGAGCTGTTTTTT. Translation gives CASPSNTNTGELFF.

The chain uses TRBV6-6 and TRBJ1-4, with TRBD1 matching 7 bases. In germline, CDR1 is MNHNY, CDR2 SVGAGI (reference sequence). V trimming: 3 bases; J trimming: 3 bases; junction bases outside the gene matches: 7. The CDR3 loop spans 16 amino acids. The CDR3 DNA reads TGTGCCAGCAGTTATTTAACAGGGGTGGCTAATGAAAAACTGTTTTTT. It specifies CASSYLTGVANEKLFF.

V and J are TRBV5-5 and TRBJ1-3; TRBD1 agrees at 9 bases. The CDR3 is 17 residues long. The junction had 6 bases not matched to a gene; V was cut back by 1 base and J by 1 base. CDR1 and CDR2 from the germline V gene are SGHKS and YYEKEE (reference sequence). The CDR3 nucleotides are TGTGCCAGCAGCTTGACAACAGGGGGCTTTTCTGGAAACACCATATATTTT. This translates into CASSLTTGGFSGNTIYF.

CDR3 in amino acids: CASSIKPQVSNQPQHF. DNA of the CDR3: TGTGCCAGTAGTATAAAGCCACAGGTCAGCAATCAGCCCCAGCATTTT. The rearrangement uses TRBV19 and TRBJ1-5, with a weak D call TRBD1 (5 bases). V lost 2 bases and J 1 base, leaving 12 bases between the germline ends. The CDR3 runs 16 residues. Germline lookup yields CDR1 LNHDA and CDR2 SQIVND (reference sequence).

The chain has TRBV7-3 and TRBJ2-5, with 14 bases aligning to TRBD2. Germline V gives CDR1 SGHTA, CDR2 FQGTGA. V lost 3 bases, J lost 5 bases, and 2 bases stayed unmatched. The CDR3 covers 15 residues. CDR3 residues: CASSLTSGGAETQYF. DNA for the CDR3: TGTGCCAGCAGCTTGACTAGCGGGGGGGCGGAGACCCAGTACTTC.

The genes are TRBV5-1 and TRBJ1-2, with D maybe TRBD1 (6 bases). The CDR3 is 15 amino acids. Germline values: CDR1 SGHRS, CDR2 YFSETQ. V gave up 0 bases and J gave up 2 bases, with 11 bases separating them. The CDR3 loop is CASSLEGGMNYGYTF. The CDR3 DNA reads as TGCGCCAGCAGCTTGGAAGGGGGTATGAACTATGGCTACACCTTC.

CDR3 sequence: CASKKSGLETQYF. The CDR3 DNA is TGTGCCAGCAAGAAATCGGGGTTGGAAACCCAGTACTTC. J is TRBJ2-5 and V is TRBV13; D may be TRBD2 (5 bases). V lost 7 bases, J lost 8 bases, and 17 bases lay in between. Germline values: CDR1 PRHDT, CDR2 FYEKMQ (reference sequence). CDR3 length: 13 amino acids.

The CDR3 DNA reads as TGTGCCAGCAGCCGGGACAGGGGATCCTACAATGAGCAGTTCTTC. Amino acid sequence: CASSRDRGSYNEQFF. V gene TRBV27 combines with J gene TRBJ2-1; 10 bases are a match to TRBD1. Germline values: CDR1 MNHEY, CDR2 SMNVEV (reference sequence). V dropped 6 bases and J dropped 1; count of bases not matched to a gene: 3. This CDR3 contains 15 residues.

The rearrangement uses TRBV7-2 and TRBJ1-1; D not certain. The V end was cut by 8 bases, the J end by 0 bases, with 13 bases between. CDR1 is SGHTA and CDR2 is FQGNSA in the germline V gene. The length of the CDR3 is 14 residues. As DNA, the CDR3 is TGTGCCAGCTCGCCAACGGTGGTGAACACTGAAGCTTTCTTT. It yields the protein CASSPTVVNTEAFF.

V is TRBV6-6 and J is TRBJ1-2; D is perhaps TRBD1 (6 bases). Germline V lookup: CDR1 MNHNY, CDR2 SVGAGI (reference sequence). Trimming removed 4 bases from V and 8 bases from J, with 20 bases in between. The CDR3 length is 15 residues. In DNA form, the CDR3 reads TGTGCCAGCAGTTCCCAGGGGCCTGGGCGGAGCGGCTACACCTTC. Translation gives CASSSQGPGRSGYTF.